This TCR beta chain was sequenced in a study of T cell repertoires in cytomegalovirus infection. Study overall: The public TCR beta signatures pointed to both CMV infection and matching HLA type. Study-wide results and limits: Identification of carriers of CMV plus the relevant HLA was performed using cumulative public TCR beta family frequency. HLA-C-restricted CMV clonotypes gave the most frequent clonotype in two of eight donors.

The CDR3 spans 17 residues. J gave up 7 bases and V 6 bases, and 18 bases lay outside the gene matches. TCRdb called the reads again in MiXCR, with one record for every CDR3 protein. The repertoire includes about a million distinct CDR3 sequences, roughly 30% of them detected once, and 11% to 15% sits in the top ten. This clonotype showed up just a few times. Antigen unknown. V is TRBV12-3 or TRBV12-4 and J is TRBJ1-5, with 7 positions matching TRBD1. The material was cultured CD8+ T cells from PBMCs, obtained from culture after CMV antigen stimulation. The sequence was collected from a human donor in good health (CMV status not recorded). Some clones in this sample may be carry-over from other donors' samples. This CDR3 is CASSGEFLGLGGQPQHF. The CDR3 coding sequence is TGTGCCAGCAGCGGGGAGTTTCTCGGACTAGGGGGCCAGCCCCAGCATTTT.